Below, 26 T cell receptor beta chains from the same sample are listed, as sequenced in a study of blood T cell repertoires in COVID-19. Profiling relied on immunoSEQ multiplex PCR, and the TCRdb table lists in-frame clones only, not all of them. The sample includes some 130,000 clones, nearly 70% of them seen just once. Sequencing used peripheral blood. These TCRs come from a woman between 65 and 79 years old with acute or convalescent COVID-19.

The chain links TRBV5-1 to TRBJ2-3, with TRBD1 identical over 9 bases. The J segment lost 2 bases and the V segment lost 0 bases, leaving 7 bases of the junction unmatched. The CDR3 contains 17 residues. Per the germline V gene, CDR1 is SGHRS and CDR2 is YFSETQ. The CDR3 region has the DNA TGCGCCAGCAGCTTGGAGGGACAGGGTAGGCTCACAGATACGCAGTATTTT. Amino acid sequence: CASSLEGQGRLTDTQYF.

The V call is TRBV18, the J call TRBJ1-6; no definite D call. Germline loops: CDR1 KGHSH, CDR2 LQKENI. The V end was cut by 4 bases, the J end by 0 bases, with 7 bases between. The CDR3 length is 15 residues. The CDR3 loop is CASSRESSYNSPLHF. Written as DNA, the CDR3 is TGTGCCAGCTCACGGGAGAGCTCCTATAATTCACCCCTCCACTTT.

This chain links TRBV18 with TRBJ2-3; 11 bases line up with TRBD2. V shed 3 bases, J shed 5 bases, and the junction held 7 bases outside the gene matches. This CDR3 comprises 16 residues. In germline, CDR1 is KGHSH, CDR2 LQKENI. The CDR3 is CASSPNSGGALDTQYF. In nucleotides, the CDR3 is TGTGCCAGCTCACCCAATAGCGGGGGGGCCTTAGATACGCAGTATTTT.

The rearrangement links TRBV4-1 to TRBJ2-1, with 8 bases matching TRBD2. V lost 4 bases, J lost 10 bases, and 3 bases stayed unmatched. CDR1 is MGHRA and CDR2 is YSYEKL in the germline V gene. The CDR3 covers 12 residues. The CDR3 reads CASSPGLDEQFF. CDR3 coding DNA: TGCGCCAGCAGCCCGGGACTAGACGAGCAGTTCTTC.

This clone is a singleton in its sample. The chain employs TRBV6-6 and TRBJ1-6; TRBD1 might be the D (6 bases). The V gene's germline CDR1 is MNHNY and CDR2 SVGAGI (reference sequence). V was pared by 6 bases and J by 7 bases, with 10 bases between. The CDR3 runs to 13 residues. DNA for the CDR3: TGTGCCAGCAGACAGGGTACGAATTCACCCCTCCACTTT. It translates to CASRQGTNSPLHF.

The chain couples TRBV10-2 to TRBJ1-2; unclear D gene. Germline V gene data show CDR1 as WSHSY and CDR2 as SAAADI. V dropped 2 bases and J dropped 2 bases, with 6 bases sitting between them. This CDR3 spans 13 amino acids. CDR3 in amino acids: CASSETENYGYTF. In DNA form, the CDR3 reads TGCGCCAGCAGTGAGACAGAAAACTATGGCTACACCTTC.

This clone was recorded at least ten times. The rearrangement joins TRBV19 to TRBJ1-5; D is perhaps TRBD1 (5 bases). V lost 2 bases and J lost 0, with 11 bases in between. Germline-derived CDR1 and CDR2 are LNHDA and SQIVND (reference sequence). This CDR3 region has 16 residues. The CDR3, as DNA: TGTGCCAGTAGTATATCGTTCCAGGGTAGCAATCAGCCCCAGCATTTT. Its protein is CASSISFQGSNQPQHF.

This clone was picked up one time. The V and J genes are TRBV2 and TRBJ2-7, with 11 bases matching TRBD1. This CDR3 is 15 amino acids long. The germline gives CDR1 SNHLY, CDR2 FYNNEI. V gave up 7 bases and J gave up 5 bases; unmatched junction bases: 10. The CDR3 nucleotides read TGTGCCAGCAATCCTTTGGACAGGGGGCTCGACGAGCAGTACTTC. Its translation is CASNPLDRGLDEQYF.

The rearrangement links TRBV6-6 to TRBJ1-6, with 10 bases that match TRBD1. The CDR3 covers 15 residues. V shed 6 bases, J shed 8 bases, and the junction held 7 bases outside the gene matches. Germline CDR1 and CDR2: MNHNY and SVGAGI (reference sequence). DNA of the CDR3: TGTGCCAGCAGCCCCGGGACAGGGGTTTATTCACCCCTCCACTTT. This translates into CASSPGTGVYSPLHF.

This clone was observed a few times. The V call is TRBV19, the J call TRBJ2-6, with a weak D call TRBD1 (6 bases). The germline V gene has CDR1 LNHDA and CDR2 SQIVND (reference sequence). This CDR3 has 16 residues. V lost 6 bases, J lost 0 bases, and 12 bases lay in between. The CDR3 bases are TGTGCCAGTAGCGCCGCAGGGGTCTCTGGGGCCAACGTCCTGACTTTC. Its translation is CASSAAGVSGANVLTF. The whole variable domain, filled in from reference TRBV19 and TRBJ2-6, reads DGGITQSPKYLFRKEGQNVTLSCEQNLNHDAMYWYRQDPGQGLRLIYYSQIVNDFQKGDIAEGYSVSREKKESFPLTVTSAQKNPTAFYLCASSAAGVSGANVLTFGAGSRLTVL.

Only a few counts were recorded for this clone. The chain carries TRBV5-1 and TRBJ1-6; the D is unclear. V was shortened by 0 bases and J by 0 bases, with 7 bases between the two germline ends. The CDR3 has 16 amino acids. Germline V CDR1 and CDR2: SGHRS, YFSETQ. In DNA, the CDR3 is TGCGCCAGCAGCTTGGATGAGGCCTCCTATAATTCACCCCTCCACTTT. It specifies CASSLDEASYNSPLHF.

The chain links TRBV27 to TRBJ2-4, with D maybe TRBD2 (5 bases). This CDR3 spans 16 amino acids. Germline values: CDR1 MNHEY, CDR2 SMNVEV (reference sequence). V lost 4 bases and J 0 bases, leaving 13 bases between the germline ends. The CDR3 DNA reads TGTGCCAGCAGTTCCCTGGGCGGGTTAGCCAAAAACATTCAGTACTTC. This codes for CASSSLGGLAKNIQYF.

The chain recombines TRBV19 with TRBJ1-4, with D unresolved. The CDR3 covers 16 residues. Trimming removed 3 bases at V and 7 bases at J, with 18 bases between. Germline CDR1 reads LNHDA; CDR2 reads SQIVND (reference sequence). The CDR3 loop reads CASSISSGIEGEKLFF. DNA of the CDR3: TGTGCCAGTAGTATCTCCTCGGGAATAGAGGGTGAAAAACTGTTTTTT. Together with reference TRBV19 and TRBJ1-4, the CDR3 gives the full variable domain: DGGITQSPKYLFRKEGQNVTLSCEQNLNHDAMYWYRQDPGQGLRLIYYSQIVNDFQKGDIAEGYSVSREKKESFPLTVTSAQKNPTAFYLCASSISSGIEGEKLFFGSGTQLSVL.

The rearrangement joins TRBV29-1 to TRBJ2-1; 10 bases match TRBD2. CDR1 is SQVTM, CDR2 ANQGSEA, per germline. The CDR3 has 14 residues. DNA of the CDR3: TGCAGTGTCCGCGGACTAGCGGAAGGCAATGAGCAGTTCTTC. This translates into CSVRGLAEGNEQFF.

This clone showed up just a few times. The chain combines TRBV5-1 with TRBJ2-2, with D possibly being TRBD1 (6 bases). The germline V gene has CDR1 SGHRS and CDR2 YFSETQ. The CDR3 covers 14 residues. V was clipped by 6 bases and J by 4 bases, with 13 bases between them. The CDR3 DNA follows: TGCGCCAGCAACCGGGACACTTTCACCGGGGAGCTGTTTTTT. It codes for CASNRDTFTGELFF.

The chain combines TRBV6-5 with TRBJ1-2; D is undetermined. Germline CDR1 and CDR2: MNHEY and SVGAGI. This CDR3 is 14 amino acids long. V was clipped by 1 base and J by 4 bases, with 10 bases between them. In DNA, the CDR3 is TGTGCCAGCAGTTACTTCGGGGATAGCTATGGCTACACCTTC. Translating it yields CASSYFGDSYGYTF.

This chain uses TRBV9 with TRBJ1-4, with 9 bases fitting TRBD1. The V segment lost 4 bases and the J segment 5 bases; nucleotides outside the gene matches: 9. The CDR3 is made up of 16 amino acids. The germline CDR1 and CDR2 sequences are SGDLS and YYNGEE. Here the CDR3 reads CASSPPRGQGNEKLFF. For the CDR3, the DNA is TGTGCCAGCAGCCCCCCTAGGGGACAGGGCAATGAAAAACTGTTTTTT.

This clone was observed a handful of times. CDR3 DNA sequence: TGTGCCAGCAAGGGGTTATCGGGAAACACCATATATTTT. It yields the protein CASKGLSGNTIYF. The chain joins TRBV27 to TRBJ1-3; D may be TRBD1 (5 bases). Trimming pared 7 bases from V and 4 bases from J, leaving 11 bases between. CDR3 length: 13 amino acids. Germline CDR1 is MNHEY and CDR2 is SMNVEV (reference sequence).

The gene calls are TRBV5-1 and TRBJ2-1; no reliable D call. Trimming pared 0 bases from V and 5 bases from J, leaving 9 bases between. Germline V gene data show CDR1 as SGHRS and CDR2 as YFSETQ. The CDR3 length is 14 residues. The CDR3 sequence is CASSLDSPNNEQFF. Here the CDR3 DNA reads TGCGCCAGCAGCTTGGACAGTCCCAACAATGAGCAGTTCTTC.

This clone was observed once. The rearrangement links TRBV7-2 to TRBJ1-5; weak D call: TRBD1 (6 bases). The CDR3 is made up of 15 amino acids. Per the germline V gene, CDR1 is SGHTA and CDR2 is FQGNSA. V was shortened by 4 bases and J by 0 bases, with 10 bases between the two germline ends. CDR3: CASSSRGVSNQPQHF. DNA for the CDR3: TGTGCCAGCAGCTCCAGGGGCGTTAGCAATCAGCCCCAGCATTTT.

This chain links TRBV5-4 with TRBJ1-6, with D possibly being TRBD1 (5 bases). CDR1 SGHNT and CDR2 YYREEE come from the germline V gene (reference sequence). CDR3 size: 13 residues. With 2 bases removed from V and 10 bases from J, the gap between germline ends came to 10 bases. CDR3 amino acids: CASSFGQRSPLHF. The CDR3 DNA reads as TGTGCCAGCAGCTTTGGACAAAGATCACCCCTCCACTTT.

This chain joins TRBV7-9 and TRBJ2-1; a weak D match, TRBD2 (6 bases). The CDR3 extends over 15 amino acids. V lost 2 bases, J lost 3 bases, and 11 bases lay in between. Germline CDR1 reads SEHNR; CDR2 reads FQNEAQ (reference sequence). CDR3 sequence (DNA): TGTGCCAGCAGCTTAACAGCGGGCTACTACAATGAGCAGTTCTTC. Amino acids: CASSLTAGYYNEQFF.

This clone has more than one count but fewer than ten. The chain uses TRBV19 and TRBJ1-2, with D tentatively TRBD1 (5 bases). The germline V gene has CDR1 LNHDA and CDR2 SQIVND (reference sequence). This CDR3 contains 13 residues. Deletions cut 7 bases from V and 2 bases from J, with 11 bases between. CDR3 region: CASTGRVNYGYTF. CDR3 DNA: TGTGCCAGTACGGGCAGGGTGAACTATGGCTACACCTTC.

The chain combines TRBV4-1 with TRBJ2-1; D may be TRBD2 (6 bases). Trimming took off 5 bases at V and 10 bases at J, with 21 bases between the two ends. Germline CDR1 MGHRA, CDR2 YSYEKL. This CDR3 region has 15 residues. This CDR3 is CASSALPGRSWEQFF. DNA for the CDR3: TGCGCCAGCAGCGCCCTCCCGGGGAGGTCCTGGGAGCAGTTCTTC.

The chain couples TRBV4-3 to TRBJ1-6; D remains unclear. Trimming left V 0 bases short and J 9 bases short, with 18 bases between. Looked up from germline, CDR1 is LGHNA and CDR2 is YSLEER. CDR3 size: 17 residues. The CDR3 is CASSQDPVSQQVSPLHF. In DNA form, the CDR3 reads TGCGCCAGCAGCCAAGATCCAGTTTCCCAGCAGGTTTCACCCCTCCACTTT.

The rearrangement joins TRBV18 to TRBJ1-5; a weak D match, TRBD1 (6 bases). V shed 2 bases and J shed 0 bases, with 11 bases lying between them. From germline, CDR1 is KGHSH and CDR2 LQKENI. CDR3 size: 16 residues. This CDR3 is CASSPGQLDSNQPQHF. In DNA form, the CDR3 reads TGTGCCAGCTCACCAGGACAGCTAGATAGCAATCAGCCCCAGCATTTT.